The rows below give T cell receptor beta chains drawn from one sample of a study of cytomegalovirus exposure and HLA in healthy donors. Only in-frame clones appear in the TCRdb table, and some are missing; sequencing was by immunoSEQ multiplex PCR. The table lists 85,000 to 110,000 clones, 60% to 85% of them singletons. The source material was PBMCs. The origin of the receptors is a man over 45 in good health and CMV-seropositive. Each CDR3 is given with its conserved first and last residue. The order of the fields is D gene, J gene, clone size, V gene, CDR3 DNA, CDR3 protein. The D gene is left open where the match is weak. For some rows the clone size is stated as once, few or many, or as a class when expanded; others skip it.

d_gene: TRBD2
j_gene: TRBJ2-1
abundance: NA
v_gene: TRBV27
CDR3nt: TGTGCCAGCAGTTTTATGACTAGCCGAAATGAGCAGTTCTTC
CDR3aa: CASSFMTSRNEQFF

d_gene: NA
j_gene: TRBJ2-7
abundance: NA
v_gene: TRBV14
CDR3nt: TGTGCCAGCAGCCTAAACAAGTACTACGAGCAGTACTTC
CDR3aa: CASSLNKYYEQYF

d_gene: TRBD1
j_gene: TRBJ2-7
abundance: once
v_gene: TRBV27
CDR3nt: TGTGCCAGCAGTTGGAAAGGGACAGATTCCTACGAGCAGTACTTC
CDR3aa: CASSWKGTDSYEQYF

d_gene: NA
j_gene: TRBJ1-5
abundance: once
v_gene: TRBV28
CDR3nt: TGTGCCAGCAACCGGGACTCTAATCAGCCCCAGCATTTT
CDR3aa: CASNRDSNQPQHF

d_gene: NA
j_gene: TRBJ2-1
abundance: NA
v_gene: TRBV9
CDR3nt: TGTGCCAGCAGCGTAGGGGCGAGTGGGTTGGAGCAGTTCTTC
CDR3aa: CASSVGASGLEQFF

d_gene: NA
j_gene: TRBJ1-2
abundance: NA
v_gene: TRBV7-9
CDR3nt: TGTGCCAGCAGCCCCCTCTATGGCTACACCTTC
CDR3aa: CASSPLYGYTF

d_gene: NA
j_gene: TRBJ2-7
abundance: NA
v_gene: TRBV30
CDR3nt: TGTGCCTGGAGGGTCACCCTACAGGGACCTTCCTACGAGCAGTACTTC
CDR3aa: CAWRVTLQGPSYEQYF

d_gene: TRBD2
j_gene: TRBJ2-7
abundance: once
v_gene: TRBV4-2
CDR3nt: TGTGCCAGCAGCAACAGGATCCTAACTAGCGGAAACTCCTACGAGCAGTACTTC
CDR3aa: CASSNRILTSGNSYEQYF

d_gene: NA
j_gene: TRBJ2-1
abundance: NA
v_gene: TRBV11-2
CDR3nt: TGTGCCAGCAGCGCCGGGAGGCCAGGGGATGAGCAGTTCTTC
CDR3aa: CASSAGRPGDEQFF

d_gene: NA
j_gene: TRBJ2-1
abundance: NA
v_gene: TRBV5-6
CDR3nt: TGTGCCAGCAGCCCGCGGTCCGGTAACTCCTACAATGAGCAGTTCTTC
CDR3aa: CASSPRSGNSYNEQFF

d_gene: TRBD1
j_gene: TRBJ2-5
abundance: NA
v_gene: TRBV2
CDR3nt: TGTGCCAGCAGTACAGGGGGGTGGGAGACCCAGTACTTC
CDR3aa: CASSTGGWETQYF

d_gene: TRBD1
j_gene: TRBJ2-7
abundance: NA
v_gene: TRBV27
CDR3nt: TGTGCCAGCAGCTGGAAGGACAGGGGTTACGAGCAGTACTTC
CDR3aa: CASSWKDRGYEQYF

d_gene: NA
j_gene: TRBJ2-2
abundance: once
v_gene: TRBV14
CDR3nt: TGTGCCAGCAGCGACCAGAAAAGCGTGGCGGGGGAGCTGTTTTTT
CDR3aa: CASSDQKSVAGELFF

d_gene: TRBD1
j_gene: TRBJ2-3
abundance: once
v_gene: TRBV5-6
CDR3nt: TGTGCCAGCAGCTTGGTTGTGTCGGGACAGGGTATCGATACGCAGTATTTT
CDR3aa: CASSLVVSGQGIDTQYF

d_gene: NA
j_gene: TRBJ2-7
abundance: NA
v_gene: TRBV7-9
CDR3nt: TGTTCCAGCAGCCCCACCACAGGGTCCGGGGGGGAGCAGTACTTC
CDR3aa: CSSSPTTGSGGEQYF

d_gene: TRBD1
j_gene: TRBJ1-5
abundance: NA
v_gene: TRBV27
CDR3nt: TGTGCCAGCAGTTCCCAGGGGGATCAGCCCCAGCATTTT
CDR3aa: CASSSQGDQPQHF

d_gene: NA
j_gene: TRBJ1-4
abundance: NA
v_gene: TRBV5-1
CDR3nt: TGCGCCAGCAAGCCCGAAACTGCAACTAATGAAAAACTGTTTTTT
CDR3aa: CASKPETATNEKLFF

d_gene: NA
j_gene: TRBJ1-1
abundance: NA
v_gene: TRBV18
CDR3nt: TGTGCCAGCTCACCACGGGAGGGGCGAACTGAAGCTTTCTTT
CDR3aa: CASSPREGRTEAFF

d_gene: TRBD1
j_gene: TRBJ2-2
abundance: NA
v_gene: TRBV27
CDR3nt: TGTGCCAGCAGCCCGACAGGGGGCGCGGTCGGGGAGCTGTTTTTT
CDR3aa: CASSPTGGAVGELFF

d_gene: TRBD2
j_gene: TRBJ2-7
abundance: few
v_gene: TRBV6-5
CDR3nt: TGTGCCAGCAGTTACTCGCAGGTGGGACTAGCTAGCGAGCAGTACTTC
CDR3aa: CASSYSQVGLASEQYF

d_gene: NA
j_gene: TRBJ2-1
abundance: NA
v_gene: TRBV7-9
CDR3nt: TGTGCCAGCAGTCAGATAGGGGGAGGGCTTCGCGAGCAGTTCTTC
CDR3aa: CASSQIGGGLREQFF

d_gene: TRBD2
j_gene: TRBJ2-3
abundance: NA
v_gene: TRBV7-3
CDR3nt: TGTGCCAGCAACCTCGGGGGGTCAGGTATCACAGATACGCAGTATTTT
CDR3aa: CASNLGGSGITDTQYF

d_gene: NA
j_gene: TRBJ1-1
abundance: NA
v_gene: TRBV2
CDR3nt: TGTGCCAGCACCAGGGAATTCGGGGCTTTCTTT
CDR3aa: CASTREFGAFF

d_gene: NA
j_gene: TRBJ2-7
abundance: NA
v_gene: TRBV27
CDR3nt: TGTGCCAGCAGTTCAGACTCCTACTTCTCTGGCGAGCAGTACTTC
CDR3aa: CASSSDSYFSGEQYF

d_gene: TRBD1
j_gene: TRBJ1-5
abundance: NA
v_gene: TRBV14
CDR3nt: TGTGCCAGCAGCCGAGGGACAGGGGTTCAGCCCCAGCATTTT
CDR3aa: CASSRGTGVQPQHF

d_gene: TRBD1
j_gene: TRBJ1-3
abundance: NA
v_gene: TRBV11-2
CDR3nt: TGTGCCAGCAACTACGGGACAGCTTCTGGAAACACCATATATTTT
CDR3aa: CASNYGTASGNTIYF

d_gene: TRBD2
j_gene: TRBJ2-1
abundance: once
v_gene: TRBV6-5
CDR3nt: TGTGCCAGCAGTTACTCGAGCCTAGCGGTCAATGAGCAGTTCTTC
CDR3aa: CASSYSSLAVNEQFF

d_gene: TRBD1
j_gene: TRBJ2-6
abundance: NA
v_gene: TRBV5-1
CDR3nt: TGCGCCAGCAGCTTACGTCCGACAGGGATAAGCTCTGGGGCCAACGTCCTGACTTTC
CDR3aa: CASSLRPTGISSGANVLTF

d_gene: NA
j_gene: TRBJ2-3
abundance: NA
v_gene: TRBV9
CDR3nt: TGTGCCAGCAGCGTAGTTGGAGGGCCCACAGATACGCAGTATTTT
CDR3aa: CASSVVGGPTDTQYF

d_gene: NA
j_gene: TRBJ2-7
abundance: NA
v_gene: TRBV12-1
CDR3nt: TGTGCCAGCAGCTTTGTTGAATGGGGGGAACATTGGACTAGCGGAAAGTACTCCTACGAGCAGTACTTC
CDR3aa: CASSFVEWGEHWTSGKYSYEQYF

d_gene: NA
j_gene: TRBJ2-3
abundance: NA
v_gene: TRBV18
CDR3nt: TGTGCCAGCTCACCACTTTGGGCTAGCGAGGACACAGATACGCAGTATTTT
CDR3aa: CASSPLWASEDTDTQYF

d_gene: TRBD2
j_gene: TRBJ2-7
abundance: NA
v_gene: TRBV30
CDR3nt: TGTGCCTGGAGCCATGGACTAGCGGGATTTTCGTCGGAGCAGTACTTC
CDR3aa: CAWSHGLAGFSSEQYF

d_gene: TRBD1
j_gene: TRBJ1-2
abundance: few
v_gene: TRBV4-2
CDR3nt: TGTGCCAGCAGCCAAGATTACAGGGGGGACTATGGCTACACCTTC
CDR3aa: CASSQDYRGDYGYTF

d_gene: TRBD2
j_gene: TRBJ2-2
abundance: NA
v_gene: TRBV9
CDR3nt: TGTGCCAGCAGCGCCCGGACTAGCGGCACCGGGGAGCTGTTTTTT
CDR3aa: CASSARTSGTGELFF

d_gene: NA
j_gene: TRBJ2-7
abundance: NA
v_gene: TRBV6-5
CDR3nt: TGTGCCAGCAGGGGCGTACAGGGATCATCCTACGAGCAATACTTC
CDR3aa: CASRGVQGSSYEQYF

d_gene: NA
j_gene: TRBJ2-3
abundance: NA
v_gene: TRBV5-1
CDR3nt: TGCGCCAGCAGCTTGGACAGGGTAGGGACAGATACGCAGTATTTT
CDR3aa: CASSLDRVGTDTQYF

d_gene: NA
j_gene: TRBJ2-1
abundance: NA
v_gene: TRBV7-2
CDR3nt: TGTGCCAGCAGCTTAGCGGGGGCTAGCGGCGACAATGAGCAGTTCTTC
CDR3aa: CASSLAGASGDNEQFF

d_gene: TRBD1
j_gene: TRBJ2-2
abundance: NA
v_gene: TRBV5-6
CDR3nt: TGTGCCAGCAGCTCCCCAGGGGGCCGTAACACCGGGGAGCTGTTTTTT
CDR3aa: CASSSPGGRNTGELFF

d_gene: NA
j_gene: TRBJ2-7
abundance: NA
v_gene: TRBV28
CDR3nt: TGTGCCAGCAGTTCAAACAACTACGAGCAGTACTTC
CDR3aa: CASSSNNYEQYF

d_gene: NA
j_gene: TRBJ2-1
abundance: few
v_gene: TRBV18
CDR3nt: TGTGCCAGCTCATTGTCGGAGGACAATGAGCAGTTCTTC
CDR3aa: CASSLSEDNEQFF

d_gene: NA
j_gene: TRBJ1-2
abundance: NA
v_gene: TRBV23-1
CDR3nt: TGCGCCAGCAGTCAGAAGAACAGGAGCAACTATGGCTACACCTTC
CDR3aa: CASSQKNRSNYGYTF

d_gene: TRBD1
j_gene: TRBJ2-5
abundance: NA
v_gene: TRBV10-3
CDR3nt: TGTGCCATCAGTGCGGGACAGTCGAAAGAGACCCAGTACTTC
CDR3aa: CAISAGQSKETQYF

d_gene: TRBD1
j_gene: TRBJ1-3
abundance: NA
v_gene: TRBV9
CDR3nt: TGTGCCAGCAGCACGGACAGGGTAATGAACACCATATATTTT
CDR3aa: CASSTDRVMNTIYF

d_gene: NA
j_gene: TRBJ2-7
abundance: NA
v_gene: TRBV9
CDR3nt: TGTGCCAGCAGCGTAGGGACACTGGGCTACGAGCAGTACTTC
CDR3aa: CASSVGTLGYEQYF

d_gene: NA
j_gene: TRBJ2-1
abundance: NA
v_gene: TRBV11-2
CDR3nt: TGTGCCAGCAGCTCGTTAGCGGACCCTACCCATTCTGGGCAGTTCTTC
CDR3aa: CASSSLADPTHSGQFF

d_gene: NA
j_gene: TRBJ1-5
abundance: few
v_gene: TRBV6-4
CDR3nt: TGTGCCAGCAGTTACAGGGTAGGCAATCAGCCCCAGCATTTT
CDR3aa: CASSYRVGNQPQHF